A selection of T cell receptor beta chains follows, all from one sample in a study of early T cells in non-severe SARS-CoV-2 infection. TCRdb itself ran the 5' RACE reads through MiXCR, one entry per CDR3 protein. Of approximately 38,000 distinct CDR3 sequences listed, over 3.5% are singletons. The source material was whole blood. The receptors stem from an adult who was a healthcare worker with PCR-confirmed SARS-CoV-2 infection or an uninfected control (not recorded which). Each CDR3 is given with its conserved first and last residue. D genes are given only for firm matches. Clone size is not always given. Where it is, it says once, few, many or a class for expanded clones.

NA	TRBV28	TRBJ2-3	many	CASSSPSNRDTTDTQYF	TGTGCCAGCAGTTCTCCGTCAAACCGGGACACCACAGATACGCAGTATTTT
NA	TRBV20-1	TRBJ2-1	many	CSARDQNSLKQFF	TGCAGTGCTAGAGATCAGAACAGCCTAAAGCAGTTCTTC
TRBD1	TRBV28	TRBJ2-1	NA	CASSLQWHPQLGQTLTDNEQFF	TGTGCCAGCAGTTTGCAATGGCACCCCCAGCTGGGACAGACGTTAACAGACAATGAGCAGTTCTTC
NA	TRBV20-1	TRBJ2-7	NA	CSARDGGSSSYEQYF	TGCAGTGCTAGAGATGGCGGCTCCAGCTCCTACGAGCAGTACTTC
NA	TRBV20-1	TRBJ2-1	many	CSARKVFLYNEQFF	TGCAGTGCTAGGAAGGTTTTTCTATACAATGAGCAGTTCTTC
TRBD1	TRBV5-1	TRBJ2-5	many	CASSFPGGLETQYF	TGCGCCAGCAGCTTCCCAGGGGGTCTCGAGACCCAGTACTTC
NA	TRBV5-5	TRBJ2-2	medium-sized	CASSSGMIGSGELFF	TGTGCCAGCAGCTCCGGGATGATAGGGTCCGGGGAGCTGTTTTTT
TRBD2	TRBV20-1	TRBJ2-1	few	CSVVPLSGGAGEQFF	TGCAGTGTTGTCCCCTTAAGCGGGGGGGCCGGTGAGCAGTTCTTC
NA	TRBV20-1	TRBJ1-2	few	CSATLWDGYTF	TGCAGTGCTACACTATGGGATGGCTACACCTTC
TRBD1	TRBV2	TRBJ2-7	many	CASGERTGFLLEQYF	TGTGCCAGCGGGGAACGGACAGGGTTCTTACTGGAGCAGTACTTC
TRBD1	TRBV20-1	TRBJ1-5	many	CSASYRQGVGYQPQHF	TGCAGTGCTAGCTACCGACAGGGTGTGGGCTATCAGCCCCAGCATTTT
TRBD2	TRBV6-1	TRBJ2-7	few	CASRSRTSGRVPPQYF	TGTGCCAGCAGGTCCCGGACTAGCGGGAGGGTTCCACCCCAGTACTTC
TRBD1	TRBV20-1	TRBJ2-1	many	CSATTGGFNEQFF	TGCAGTGCAACGACAGGGGGTTTTAATGAGCAGTTCTTC
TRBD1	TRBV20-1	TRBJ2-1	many	CSAPLPDRDYNEQFF	TGCAGTGCTCCCTTGCCCGACAGGGACTACAATGAGCAGTTCTTC